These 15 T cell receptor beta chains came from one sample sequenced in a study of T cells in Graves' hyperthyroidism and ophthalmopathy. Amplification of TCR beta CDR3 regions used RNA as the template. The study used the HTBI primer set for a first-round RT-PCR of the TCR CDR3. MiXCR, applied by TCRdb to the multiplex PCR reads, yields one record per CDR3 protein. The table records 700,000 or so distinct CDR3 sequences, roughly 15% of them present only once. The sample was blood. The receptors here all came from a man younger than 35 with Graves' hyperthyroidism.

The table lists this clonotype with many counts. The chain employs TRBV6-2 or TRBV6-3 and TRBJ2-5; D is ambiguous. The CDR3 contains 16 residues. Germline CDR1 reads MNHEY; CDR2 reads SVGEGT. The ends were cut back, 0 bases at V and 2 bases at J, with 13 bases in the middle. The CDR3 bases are TGTGCCAGCAGTTACTCAGCAACAGCAGTACAAGAGACCCAGTACTTC. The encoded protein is CASSYSATAVQETQYF.

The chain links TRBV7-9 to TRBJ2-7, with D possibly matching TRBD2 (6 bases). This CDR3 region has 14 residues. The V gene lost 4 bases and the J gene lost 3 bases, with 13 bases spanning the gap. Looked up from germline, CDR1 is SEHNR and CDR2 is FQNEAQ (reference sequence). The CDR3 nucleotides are TGTGCCAGCAGCTCGACCCTGGACTACTACGAGCAGTACTTC. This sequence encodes CASSSTLDYYEQYF. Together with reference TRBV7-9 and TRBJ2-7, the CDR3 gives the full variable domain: DTGVSQNPRHKITKRGQNVTFRCDPISEHNRLYWYRQTLGQGPEFLTYFQNEAQLEKSRLLSDRFSAERPKGSFSTLEIQRTEQGDSAMYLCASSSTLDYYEQYFGPGTRLTVT.

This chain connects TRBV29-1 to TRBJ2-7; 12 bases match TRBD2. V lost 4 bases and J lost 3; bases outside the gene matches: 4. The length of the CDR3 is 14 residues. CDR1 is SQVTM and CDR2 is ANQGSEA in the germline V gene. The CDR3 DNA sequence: TGCAGCGTTGTAATGACTAGCGGGAGCTACGAGCAGTACTTC. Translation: CSVVMTSGSYEQYF.

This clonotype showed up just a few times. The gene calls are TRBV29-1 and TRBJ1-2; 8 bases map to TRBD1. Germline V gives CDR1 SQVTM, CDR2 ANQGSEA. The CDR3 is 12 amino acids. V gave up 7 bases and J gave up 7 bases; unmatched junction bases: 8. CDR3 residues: CSDIGQGGGYTF. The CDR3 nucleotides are TGCAGCGACATAGGACAGGGCGGTGGCTACACCTTC. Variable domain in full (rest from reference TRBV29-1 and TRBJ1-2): SAVISQKPSRDICQRGTSLTIQCQVDSQVTMMFWYRQQPGQSLTLIATANQGSEATYESGFVIDKFPISRPNLTFSTLTVSNMSPEDSSIYLCSDIGQGGGYTFGSGTRLTVV.

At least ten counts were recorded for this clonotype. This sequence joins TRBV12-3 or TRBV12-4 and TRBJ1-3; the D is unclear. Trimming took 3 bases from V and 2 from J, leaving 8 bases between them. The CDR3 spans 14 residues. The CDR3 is CASSFVGTGNTIYF. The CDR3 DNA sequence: TGTGCCAGCAGTTTCGTGGGGACTGGAAACACCATATATTTT.

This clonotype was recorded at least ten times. The CDR3 nucleotides read TGTGCCAGCAGCTTCGGACAGATCTACGAGCAGTACTTC. This translates into CASSFGQIYEQYF. V and J are TRBV11-2 and TRBJ2-7, with a weak D call TRBD1 (6 bases). Per the germline V gene, CDR1 is SGHAT and CDR2 is FQNNGV. The CDR3 has 13 residues. With 3 bases removed from V and 3 bases from J, the gap between germline ends came to 9 bases.

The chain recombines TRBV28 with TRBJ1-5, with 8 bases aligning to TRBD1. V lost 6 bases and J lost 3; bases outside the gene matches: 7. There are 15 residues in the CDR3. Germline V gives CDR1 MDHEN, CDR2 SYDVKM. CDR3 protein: CASRQGASSNQPQHF. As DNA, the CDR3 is TGTGCCAGCAGGCAGGGGGCCTCTTCCAATCAGCCCCAGCATTTT.

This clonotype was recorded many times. CDR3 residues: CASSDRDTNYGYTF. The CDR3, as DNA: TGTGCCAGCAGTGATCGGGACACGAACTATGGCTACACCTTC. The chain joins TRBV6-1 to TRBJ1-2, with D perhaps TRBD1 (6 bases). CDR3 length: 14 residues. The V gene's germline CDR1 is MNHNS and CDR2 SASEGT. Trimming removed 3 bases from V and 2 bases from J, with 10 bases in between.

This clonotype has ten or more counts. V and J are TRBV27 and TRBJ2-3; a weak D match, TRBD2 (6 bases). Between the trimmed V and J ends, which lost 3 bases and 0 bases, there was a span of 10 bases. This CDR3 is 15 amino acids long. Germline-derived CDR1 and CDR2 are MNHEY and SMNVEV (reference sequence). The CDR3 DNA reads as TGTGCCAGCAGTTTCTGGAGCGGGAGCACAGATACGCAGTATTTT. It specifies CASSFWSGSTDTQYF.

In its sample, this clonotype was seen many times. CDR3 sequence (DNA): TGTGCCAGCAGTGCCGCTAGCGGGGTCGACGAGCAGTACTTC. This encodes CASSAASGVDEQYF. This chain joins TRBV12-3 or TRBV12-4 and TRBJ2-7, with 9 bases lining up with TRBD2. The CDR3 has 14 residues. With 5 bases clipped from V and 5 bases from J, the junction kept 7 bases outside the gene matches.

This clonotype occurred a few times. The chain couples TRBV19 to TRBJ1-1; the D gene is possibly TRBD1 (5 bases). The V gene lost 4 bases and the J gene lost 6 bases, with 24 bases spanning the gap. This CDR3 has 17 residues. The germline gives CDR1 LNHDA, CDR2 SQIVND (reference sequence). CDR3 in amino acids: CASSTDYLGPLSAEAFF. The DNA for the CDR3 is TGTGCCAGTAGTACTGATTATTTGGGACCACTCTCCGCTGAAGCTTTCTTT. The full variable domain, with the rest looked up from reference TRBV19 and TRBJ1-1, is DGGITQSPKYLFRKEGQNVTLSCEQNLNHDAMYWYRQDPGQGLRLIYYSQIVNDFQKGDIAEGYSVSREKKESFPLTVTSAQKNPTAFYLCASSTDYLGPLSAEAFFGQGTRLTVV.

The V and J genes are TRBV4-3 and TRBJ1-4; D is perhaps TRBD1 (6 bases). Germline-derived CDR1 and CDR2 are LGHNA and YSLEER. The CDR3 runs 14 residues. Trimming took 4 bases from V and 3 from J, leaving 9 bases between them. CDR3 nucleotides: TGCGCCAGCAGCCTACAGGGTCCTAATGAAAAACTGTTTTTT. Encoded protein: CASSLQGPNEKLFF.

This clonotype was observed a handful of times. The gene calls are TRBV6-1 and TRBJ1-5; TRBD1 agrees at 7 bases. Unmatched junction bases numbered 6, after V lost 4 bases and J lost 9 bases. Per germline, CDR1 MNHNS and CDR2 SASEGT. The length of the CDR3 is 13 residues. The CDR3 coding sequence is TGTGCCAGCAGTGGGACAGGACTAAGGCCCCAGCATTTT. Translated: CASSGTGLRPQHF.

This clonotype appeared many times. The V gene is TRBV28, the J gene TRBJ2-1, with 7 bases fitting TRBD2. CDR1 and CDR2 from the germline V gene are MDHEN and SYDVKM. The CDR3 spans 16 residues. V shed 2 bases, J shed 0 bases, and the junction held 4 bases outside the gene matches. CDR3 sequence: CASSLDTGGSYNEQFF. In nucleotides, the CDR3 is TGTGCCAGCAGTTTAGACACGGGAGGCTCCTACAATGAGCAGTTCTTC.

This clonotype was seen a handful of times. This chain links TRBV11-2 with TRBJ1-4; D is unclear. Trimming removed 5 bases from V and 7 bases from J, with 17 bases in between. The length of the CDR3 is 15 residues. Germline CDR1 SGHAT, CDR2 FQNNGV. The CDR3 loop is CASSAIREGSEKLFF. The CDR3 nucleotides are TGTGCCAGCAGCGCTATAAGGGAGGGTAGTGAAAAACTGTTTTTT.